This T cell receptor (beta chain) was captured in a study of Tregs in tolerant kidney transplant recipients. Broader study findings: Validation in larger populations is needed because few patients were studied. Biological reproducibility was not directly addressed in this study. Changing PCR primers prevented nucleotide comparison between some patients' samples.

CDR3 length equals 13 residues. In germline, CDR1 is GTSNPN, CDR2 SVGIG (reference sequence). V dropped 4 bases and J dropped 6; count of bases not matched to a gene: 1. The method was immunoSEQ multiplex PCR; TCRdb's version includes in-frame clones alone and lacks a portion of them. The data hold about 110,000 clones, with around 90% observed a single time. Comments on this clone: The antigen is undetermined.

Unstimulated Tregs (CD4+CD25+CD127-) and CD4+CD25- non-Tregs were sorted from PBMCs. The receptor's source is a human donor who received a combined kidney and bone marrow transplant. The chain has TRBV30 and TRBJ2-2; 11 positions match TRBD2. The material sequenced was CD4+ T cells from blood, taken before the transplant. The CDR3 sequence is CAWTSGRSGELFF. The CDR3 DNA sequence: TGTGCCTGGACTAGCGGGAGGTCCGGGGAGCTGTTTTTT.